This T cell receptor (beta chain) was captured by sequencing in a study of cytomegalovirus exposure and HLA in healthy donors. The overall study: Of several hundred genotyped donors, more than 75% grouped in the Caucasian-associated ancestry cluster. Study-wide findings and caveats: A later analysis found most CMV-associated TCR beta chains apparently HLA-restricted. The investigators catalogued about 170 TCR beta chains as cytomegalovirus-associated.

By share of the sample, this clone is medium-sized (0.01 to 0.1%). Its target is unknown. Per germline, CDR1 SEHNR and CDR2 FQNEAQ (reference sequence). The CDR3 runs to 16 residues. V was clipped by 5 bases and J by 2 bases, with 16 bases between them. The PCR made use of 60 Vbeta and 13 Jbeta primers. Only in-frame clones appear in the TCRdb table, and some are missing; sequencing was by immunoSEQ multiplex PCR. Seen here are about 190,000 clones, roughly 77% observed once, and the top ten hold around 3.2%. Input material: PBMCs. The J gene is TRBJ1-3, the V gene TRBV7-9, with D possibly TRBD1 on 6 matching bases. The TCR comes from a woman in her 30s in good health and CMV-seropositive. The CDR3 reads CASSRRDIKPGNTIYF. CDR3 DNA: TGTGCCAGCAGCCGCCGGGACATTAAGCCTGGAAACACCATATATTTT. Variable domain in full (rest from reference TRBV7-9 and TRBJ1-3): DTGVSQNPRHKITKRGQNVTFRCDPISEHNRLYWYRQTLGQGPEFLTYFQNEAQLEKSRLLSDRFSAERPKGSFSTLEIQRTEQGDSAMYLCASSRRDIKPGNTIYFGEGSWLTVV.